The 5 T cell receptor beta chains below all came from one sample that was sequenced in a study of shared clonotypes between healthy human individuals. Profiling relied on immunoSEQ multiplex PCR, and the TCRdb table lists in-frame clones only, not all of them. This sample has some 2.3 million clones, with approximately 95% found just once. Input material: naive CD4+ T cells from PBMCs. Subset specified: CD45RA+ positively selected. All receptors derive from a man in his late teens or twenties in good health. Some clones in this sample may be carry-over from other donors' samples.

V and J are TRBV28 and TRBJ2-7; D perhaps matches TRBD2 (5 bases). Trimming pared 5 bases from V and 5 bases from J, leaving 16 bases between. The CDR3 sequence is 14 residues long. Germline V gene lookup returns CDR1 MDHEN and CDR2 SYDVKM. DNA of the CDR3: TGTGCCAGCAGTCCCCCCCGGGGTGGGAACGAGCAGTACTTC. This codes for CASSPPRGGNEQYF.

CDR3 in DNA: TGCGCCAGCAGCCAAGGACAGAACTCATACGAGCAGTACTTC. Translating gives CASSQGQNSYEQYF. V usage is TRBV5-1 and J usage is TRBJ2-7; TRBD1 is a possible D gene (6 bases). Germline assignment: CDR1 SGHRS and CDR2 YFSETQ. Between the trimmed V and J ends, which lost 4 bases and 4 bases, there was a span of 15 bases. The CDR3 has 14 residues.

As to this clone: Other DNA sequences in this specimen translate into the identical CDR3. CDR3 sequence: CASSLAGDQPQHF. The CDR3 nucleotides are TGTGCCAGCAGCTTAGCGGGGGATCAGCCCCAGCATTTT. J is TRBJ1-5 and V is TRBV7-9, with a weak D call TRBD1 (5 bases). Germline CDR1 and CDR2: SEHNR and FQNEAQ (reference sequence). The V and J ends lost 0 bases and 5 bases respectively, with 5 bases between them. This CDR3 region has 13 residues.

The CDR3 loop is CASSSNRASGTYEQYF. The DNA of the CDR3 is TGTGCCAGCAGCTCGAATAGGGCTAGCGGCACCTACGAGCAGTACTTC. J is TRBJ2-7 and V is TRBV7-2, with TRBD2 identical over 7 bases. CDR3 length: 16 residues. Germline V gene sequence: CDR1 SGHTA, CDR2 FQGNSA. The V and J ends lost 4 bases and 2 bases, in that order; junction bases with no gene match: 11.

The chain links TRBV19 to TRBJ2-3, with 11 nucleotides matching TRBD2. This CDR3 is 16 amino acids long. In germline, CDR1 is LNHDA, CDR2 SQIVND (reference sequence). With V trimmed by 6 bases and J by 2 bases, 7 bases remained unmatched. CDR3 DNA: TGTGCCAGTAGCAAAACTAGCGGGAGCTACACAGATACGCAGTATTTT. It yields the protein CASSKTSGSYTDTQYF. Drawing the rest from reference TRBV19 and TRBJ2-3, the complete variable domain is DGGITQSPKYLFRKEGQNVTLSCEQNLNHDAMYWYRQDPGQGLRLIYYSQIVNDFQKGDIAEGYSVSREKKESFPLTVTSAQKNPTAFYLCASSKTSGSYTDTQYFGPGTRLTVL.